These 13 T cell receptor beta chains share one sample of origin, sequenced in a study of T cell responses to AZD1222 COVID-19 vaccine. Assay: immunoSEQ multiplex PCR; the TCRdb copy retains only in-frame clones and omits some. This table holds 30,000 to 35,000 clones, approximately 80% found once. The source was peripheral blood, collected 28 days after the second AZD1222 dose. These receptors were collected from an adult who received the AZD1222 COVID-19 vaccine.

The chain combines TRBV4-2 with TRBJ2-5; D not resolved. Germline V gives CDR1 LGHNA, CDR2 YNFKEQ. This CDR3 is 14 amino acids long. Trimming pared 0 bases from V and 2 bases from J, leaving 7 bases between. CDR3 bases: TGTGCCAGCAGCCAAGACGCCGCTCAAGAGACCCAGTACTTC. It encodes CASSQDAAQETQYF.

This chain connects TRBV2 to TRBJ2-2; a possible D gene is TRBD1 (5 bases). Germline CDR1 and CDR2: SNHLY and FYNNEI. V was cut by 6 bases and J by 5 bases, with 13 bases left in between. This CDR3 has 14 residues. CDR3 DNA sequence: TGTGCCAGCAGGTCGGCAGGGCGGACCGGGGAGCTGTTTTTT. Translation: CASRSAGRTGELFF.

The rearrangement links TRBV6-5 to TRBJ1-2; no clear D gene. Trimming pared 0 bases from V and 5 bases from J, leaving 10 bases between. CDR3 size: 14 residues. The V gene's germline CDR1 is MNHEY and CDR2 SVGAGI. The CDR3 DNA reads TGTGCCAGCAGTTACTCAGGCGGGCTGTATGGCTACACCTTC. It codes for CASSYSGGLYGYTF.

The J gene is TRBJ2-1, the V gene TRBV5-4; D is unclear. This CDR3 is built from 15 residues. Looked up from germline, CDR1 is SGHNT and CDR2 is YYREEE (reference sequence). V shed 4 bases and J shed 0 bases, with 11 bases lying between them. The CDR3 is CASSAPASSYNEQFF. In DNA, the CDR3 is TGTGCCAGCAGCGCCCCGGCCAGCTCCTACAATGAGCAGTTCTTC.

The rearrangement links TRBV18 to TRBJ2-5; unclear D gene. CDR1 KGHSH and CDR2 LQKENI come from the germline V gene. The germline V and J ends were trimmed by 3 bases and 3 bases, with 5 bases remaining between them. This CDR3 has 12 amino acids. CDR3 DNA sequence: TGTGCCAGCTCACCTGCCAAAGAGACCCAGTACTTC. Translation gives CASSPAKETQYF.

V usage is TRBV7-9 and J usage is TRBJ1-2; 7 bases are a match to TRBD1. Losses at the gene ends were 3 bases for V and 2 bases for J; bases not matched to a gene: 9. Germline assignment: CDR1 SEHNR and CDR2 FQNEAQ (reference sequence). This CDR3 contains 16 residues. The CDR3 spells CASSFSDRAENYGYTF. In nucleotides, the CDR3 is TGTGCCAGCAGCTTCTCCGACAGGGCGGAAAACTATGGCTACACCTTC.

J is TRBJ2-6 and V is TRBV5-1; D remains ambiguous. The CDR3 loop spans 17 amino acids. Germline V CDR1 and CDR2: SGHRS, YFSETQ. Trimming stripped 4 bases from V and 0 bases from J, with 14 bases between. CDR3 region: CASSKRTVTSGANVLTF. As DNA, the CDR3 is TGCGCCAGCAGCAAACGGACGGTGACCTCTGGGGCCAACGTCCTGACTTTC.

The genes are TRBV9 and TRBJ1-2, with a weak D call TRBD1 (5 bases). Germline CDR1 and CDR2: SGDLS and YYNGEE. The V gene lost 7 bases and the J gene lost 4 bases, with 23 bases spanning the gap. This CDR3 contains 16 residues. The CDR3 DNA reads TGTGCCAGCGGCGGCAGAGGGGCAACTGGGTTCTATGGCTACACCTTC. This codes for CASGGRGATGFYGYTF.

J is TRBJ2-7 and V is TRBV6-5, with 12 positions matching TRBD1. CDR3 length equals 15 residues. Trimming removed 4 bases from V and 2 bases from J; junction bases left unmatched: 3. The germline CDR1 and CDR2 sequences are MNHEY and SVGAGI. CDR3 DNA sequence: TGTGCCAGCAGTTCTGGGGACAGGGGGCCCTACGAGCAGTACTTC. Translation gives CASSSGDRGPYEQYF.

The chain couples TRBV3-1 (or the pseudogene TRBV3-2) to TRBJ2-1; 7 bases fit TRBD2. The CDR3 totals 17 residues. Per the germline V gene, CDR1 is LGHDT and CDR2 is YNNKEL (reference sequence). V lost 5 bases to trimming and J lost 9 bases; unmatched junction nucleotides: 19. This CDR3 reads CASSSPGWEGPRGEQFF. In DNA form, the CDR3 reads TGTGCCAGCAGCTCCCCTGGGTGGGAGGGTCCTAGGGGTGAGCAGTTCTTC.

This clone occurred once. This chain uses TRBV5-8 with TRBJ1-5; maybe TRBD1 (6 bases). V was shortened by 3 bases and J by 2 bases, with 9 bases between the two germline ends. This CDR3 region has 14 residues. Germline values: CDR1 SGHTS, CDR2 YDEGEE. For the CDR3, the DNA is TGTGCCAGCAGCTCTCGACAGGGCAATCAGCCCCAGCATTTT. Protein: CASSSRQGNQPQHF. The whole variable domain, filled in from reference TRBV5-8 and TRBJ1-5, reads EAGVTQSPTHLIKTRGQQATLRCSPISGHTSVYWYQQALGLGLQFLLWYDEGEERNRGNFPPRFSGRQFPNYSSELNVNALELEDSALYLCASSSRQGNQPQHFGDGTRLSIL.

The chain has TRBV6-4 and TRBJ1-2; D may be TRBD1 (5 bases). In germline, CDR1 is MRHNA, CDR2 SNTAGT. V lost 6 bases to trimming and J lost 8 bases, with 19 bases between them. This CDR3 comprises 14 residues. The CDR3 spells CASRQEAQSGGYTF. The CDR3 DNA reads TGTGCCAGCAGGCAGGAGGCGCAATCAGGGGGCTACACCTTC.

The J gene is TRBJ2-3, the V gene TRBV19, with 7 bases identical to TRBD2. This CDR3 has 15 residues. V lost 7 bases, J lost 3 bases, and 10 bases stayed unmatched. Germline V CDR1 and CDR2: LNHDA, SQIVND (reference sequence). The CDR3: CASNGGRRGTDTQYF. As DNA, the CDR3 is TGTGCCAGTAATGGCGGGAGAAGGGGTACAGATACGCAGTATTTT.